These T cell receptor beta chains were read from a single sample in a study of technical replicates of blood from a handful of donors. Sequencing was performed with immunoSEQ multiplex PCR; in TCRdb, only in-frame clones are kept and a portion is missing. The repertoire holds about 76,000 clones, with roughly nine tenths as singletons. Material: T cells isolated from PBMCs. The origin of the receptors is a human donor in good health. Both conserved end residues are part of each CDR3. Each record gives: J gene, V gene, CDR3 protein.

TRBJ1-1,TRBV7-8,CASSALDRGVTEAFF
TRBJ2-7,TRBV10-1,CASSLDRTYEQYF
TRBJ2-7,TRBV6-5,CASGERSYEQYF
TRBJ2-3,TRBV2,CASRTSGVTDTQYF
TRBJ1-1,TRBV11-2,CASSPRWRTEAFF
TRBJ2-1,TRBV5-6,CASSDDLRDRVMANEQFF
TRBJ2-2,TRBV7-6,CASTDSNTGELFF
TRBJ2-3,TRBV5-1,CASSSGTITDTQYF
TRBJ1-4,TRBV13,CASSIGRPNEKLFF
TRBJ2-3,TRBV7-9,CASSFGGAGAGDTQYF
TRBJ2-2,TRBV28,CASSSQGAPPSNTGELFF
TRBJ1-3,TRBV19,CASSINKESGNTIYF
TRBJ2-7,TRBV10-3,CAISGGTSGRGANEQYF
TRBJ2-1,TRBV9,CASSVDTVYDEQFF
TRBJ2-1,TRBV5-1,CASSRGTSGEDYNEQFF
TRBJ2-1,TRBV5-1,CASSLQGQVQPNEQFF
TRBJ2-5,TRBV5-5,CASSSGQGAAETQYF
TRBJ2-1,TRBV27,CASSSAGLYEQFF
TRBJ1-6,TRBV5-1,CASSLEDVYSPLHF
TRBJ2-7,TRBV5-8,CATLVEGGGYEQYF
TRBJ1-1,TRBV29-1,CSVEVVVTGQGNTEAFF
TRBJ1-3,TRBV6-5,CASTGVSSGNTIYF